This T cell receptor (beta chain) was identified during a study of shared clonotypes between healthy human individuals. Study at large: CD8 memory received one plate per donor, CD8 naive two, CD4 memory three and CD4 naive three.

Only in-frame clones appear in the TCRdb table, and some are missing; sequencing was by immunoSEQ multiplex PCR. The sample includes just under 95,000 clones, approximately 63% of them seen just once. Recent vaccinations or acute infections were absent in the healthy HIV-negative adult donors. The CD8 memory sample joined CD45RO+ cells and CCR7-negative CD45RA+ cells. Per germline, CDR1 KGHSH and CDR2 LQKENI. Trimming removed 0 bases from V and 2 bases from J, with 14 bases in between. The CDR3 covers 17 residues. A remark on this clone: Its target is unknown.

Overall study findings and caveats: A handful of donors held about 5% of naive CD4 clonotypes in common.

The chain is built from TRBV18 and TRBJ2-1; no clear D gene. The sequence derives from a man younger than 40 in good health. The sample taken for sequencing was memory CD8+ T cells sorted from blood. Indicated subset: CD45RO+ cells pooled with CCR7-negative TemRA cells. In nucleotides, the CDR3 is TGTGCCAGCTCACCACCGATTAGGATCGCTCCCTACAATGAGCAGTTCTTC. This sequence encodes CASSPPIRIAPYNEQFF.